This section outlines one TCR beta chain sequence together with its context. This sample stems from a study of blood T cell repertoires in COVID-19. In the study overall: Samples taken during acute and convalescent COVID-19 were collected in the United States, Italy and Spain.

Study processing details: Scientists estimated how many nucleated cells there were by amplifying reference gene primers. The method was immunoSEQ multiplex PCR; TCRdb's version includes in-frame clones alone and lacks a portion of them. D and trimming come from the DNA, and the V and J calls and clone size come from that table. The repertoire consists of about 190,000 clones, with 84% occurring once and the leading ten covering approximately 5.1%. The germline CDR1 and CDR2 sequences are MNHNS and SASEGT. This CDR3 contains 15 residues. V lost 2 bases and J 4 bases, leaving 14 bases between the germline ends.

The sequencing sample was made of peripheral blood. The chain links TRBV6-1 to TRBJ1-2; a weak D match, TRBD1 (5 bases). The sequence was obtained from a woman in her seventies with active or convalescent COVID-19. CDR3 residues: CASSESLTGPYGYTF. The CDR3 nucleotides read TGTGCCAGCAGTGAAAGCCTTACAGGTCCCTATGGCTACACCTTC.